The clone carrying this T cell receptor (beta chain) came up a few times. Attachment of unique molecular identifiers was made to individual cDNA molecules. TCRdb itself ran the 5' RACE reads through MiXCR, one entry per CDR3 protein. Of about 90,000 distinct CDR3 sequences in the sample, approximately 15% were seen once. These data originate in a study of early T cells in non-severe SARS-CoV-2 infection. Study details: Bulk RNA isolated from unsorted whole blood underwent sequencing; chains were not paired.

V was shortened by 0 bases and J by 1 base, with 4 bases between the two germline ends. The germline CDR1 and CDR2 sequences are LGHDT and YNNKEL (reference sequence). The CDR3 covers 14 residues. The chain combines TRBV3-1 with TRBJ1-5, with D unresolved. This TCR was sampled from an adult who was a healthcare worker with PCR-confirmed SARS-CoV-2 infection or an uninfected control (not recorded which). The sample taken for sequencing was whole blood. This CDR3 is CASSQDWSNQPQHF. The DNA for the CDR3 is TGTGCCAGCAGCCAAGACTGGAGCAATCAGCCCCAGCATTTT. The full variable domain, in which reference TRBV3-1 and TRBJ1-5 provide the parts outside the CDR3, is DTAVSQTPKYLVTQMGNDKSIKCEQNLGHDTMYWYKQDSKKFLKIMFSYNNKELIINETVPNRFSPKSPDKAHLNLHINSLELGDSAVYFCASSQDWSNQPQHFGDGTRLSIL.